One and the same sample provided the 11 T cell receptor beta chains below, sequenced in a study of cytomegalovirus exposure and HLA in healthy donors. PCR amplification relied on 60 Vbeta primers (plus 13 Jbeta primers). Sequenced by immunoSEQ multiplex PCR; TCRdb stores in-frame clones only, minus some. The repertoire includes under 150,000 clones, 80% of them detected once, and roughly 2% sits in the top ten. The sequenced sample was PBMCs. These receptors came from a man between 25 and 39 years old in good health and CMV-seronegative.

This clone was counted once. Here the CDR3 reads CASSSGTSGVYNEQFF. CDR3 DNA sequence: TGTGCCAGCAGTTCAGGGACTAGCGGGGTATACAATGAGCAGTTCTTC. The chain recombines TRBV27 with TRBJ2-1; 13 positions agree with TRBD2. The CDR3 length is 16 residues. Germline V CDR1 and CDR2: MNHEY, SMNVEV (reference sequence). Trimming at V came to 4 bases and at J to 4 bases, leaving 4 bases not matched to a gene.

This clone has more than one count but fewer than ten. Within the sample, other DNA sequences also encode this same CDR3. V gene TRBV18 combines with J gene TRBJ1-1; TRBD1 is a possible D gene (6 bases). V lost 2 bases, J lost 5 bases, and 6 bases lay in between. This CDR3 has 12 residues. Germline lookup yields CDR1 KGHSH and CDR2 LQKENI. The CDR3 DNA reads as TGTGCCAGCTCACCAACAGGGACTGAAGCTTTCTTT. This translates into CASSPTGTEAFF.

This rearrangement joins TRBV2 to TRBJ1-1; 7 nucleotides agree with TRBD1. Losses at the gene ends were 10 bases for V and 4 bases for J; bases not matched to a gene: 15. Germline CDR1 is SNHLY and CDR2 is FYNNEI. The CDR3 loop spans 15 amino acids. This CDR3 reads CANNRGTPGGTEAFF. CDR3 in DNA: TGTGCCAACAACAGGGGCACACCAGGGGGCACTGAAGCTTTCTTT.

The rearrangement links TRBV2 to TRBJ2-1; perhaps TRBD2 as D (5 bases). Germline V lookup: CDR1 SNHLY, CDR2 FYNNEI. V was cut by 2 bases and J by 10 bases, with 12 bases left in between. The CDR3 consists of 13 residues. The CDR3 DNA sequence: TGTGCCAGCAGTGAAAACGGGGTCATCGAGCAGTTCTTC. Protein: CASSENGVIEQFF.

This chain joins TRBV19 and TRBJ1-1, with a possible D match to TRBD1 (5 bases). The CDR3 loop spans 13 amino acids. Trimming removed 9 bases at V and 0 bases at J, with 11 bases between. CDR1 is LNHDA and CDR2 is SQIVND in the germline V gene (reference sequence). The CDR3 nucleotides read TGTGCCAGCCAGGCGGGGGTGAACACTGAAGCTTTCTTT. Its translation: CASQAGVNTEAFF.

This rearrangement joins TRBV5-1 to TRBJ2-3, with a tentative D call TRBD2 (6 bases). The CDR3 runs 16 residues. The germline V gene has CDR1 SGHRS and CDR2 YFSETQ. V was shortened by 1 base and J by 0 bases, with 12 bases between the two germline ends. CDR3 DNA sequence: TGCGCCAGCAGCTTGCGGGGGTCCTTGAGCACAGATACGCAGTATTTT. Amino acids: CASSLRGSLSTDTQYF.

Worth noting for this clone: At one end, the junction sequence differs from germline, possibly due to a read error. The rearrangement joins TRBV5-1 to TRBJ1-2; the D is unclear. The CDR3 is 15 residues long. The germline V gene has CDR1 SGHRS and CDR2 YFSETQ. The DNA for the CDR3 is TGCGCCAGCAGCTTGGAACGGATTTCTAACTATGGCTACCCCTTC. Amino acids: CASSLERISNYGYPF.

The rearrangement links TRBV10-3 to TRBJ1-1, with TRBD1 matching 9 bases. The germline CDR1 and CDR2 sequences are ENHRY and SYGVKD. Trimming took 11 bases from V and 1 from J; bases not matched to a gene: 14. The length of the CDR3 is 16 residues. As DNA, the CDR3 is TGTGCCGCCAGTCCGGGACAGGGTGTTAAGAACACTGAAGCTTTCTTT. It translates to CAASPGQGVKNTEAFF.

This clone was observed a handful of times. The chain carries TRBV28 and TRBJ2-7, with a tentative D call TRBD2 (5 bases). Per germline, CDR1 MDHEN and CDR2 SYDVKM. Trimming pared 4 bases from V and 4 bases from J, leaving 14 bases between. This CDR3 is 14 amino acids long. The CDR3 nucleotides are TGTGCCAGCAGTTCCAATGCTGGCGGGTACGAGCAGTACTTC. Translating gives CASSSNAGGYEQYF.

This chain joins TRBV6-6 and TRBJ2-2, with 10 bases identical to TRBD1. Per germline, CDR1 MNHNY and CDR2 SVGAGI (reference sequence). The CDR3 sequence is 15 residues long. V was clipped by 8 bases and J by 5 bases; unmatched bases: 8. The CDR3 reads CASRQGAAGTGELFF. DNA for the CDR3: TGTGCCAGCCGACAGGGGGCGGCTGGGACCGGGGAGCTGTTTTTT.

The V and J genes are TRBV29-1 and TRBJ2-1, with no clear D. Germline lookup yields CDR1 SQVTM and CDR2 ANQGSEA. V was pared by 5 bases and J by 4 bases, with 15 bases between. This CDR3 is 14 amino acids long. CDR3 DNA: TGCAGCGTTTCTTGGTACTCAATTTACAATGAGCAGTTCTTC. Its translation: CSVSWYSIYNEQFF.